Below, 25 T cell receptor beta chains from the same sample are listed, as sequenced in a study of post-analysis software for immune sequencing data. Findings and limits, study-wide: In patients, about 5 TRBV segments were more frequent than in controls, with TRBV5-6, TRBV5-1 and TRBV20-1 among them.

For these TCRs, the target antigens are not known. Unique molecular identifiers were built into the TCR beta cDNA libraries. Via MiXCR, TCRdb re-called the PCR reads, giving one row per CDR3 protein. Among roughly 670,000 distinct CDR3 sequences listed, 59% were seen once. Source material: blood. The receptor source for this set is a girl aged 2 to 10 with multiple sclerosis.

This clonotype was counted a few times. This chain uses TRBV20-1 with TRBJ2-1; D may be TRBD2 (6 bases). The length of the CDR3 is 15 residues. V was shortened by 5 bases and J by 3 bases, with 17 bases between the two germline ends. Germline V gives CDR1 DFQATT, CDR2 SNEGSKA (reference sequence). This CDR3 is CSAHLRDWHYNEQFF. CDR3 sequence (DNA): TGCAGTGCTCACCTCCGGGACTGGCACTACAATGAGCAGTTCTTC.

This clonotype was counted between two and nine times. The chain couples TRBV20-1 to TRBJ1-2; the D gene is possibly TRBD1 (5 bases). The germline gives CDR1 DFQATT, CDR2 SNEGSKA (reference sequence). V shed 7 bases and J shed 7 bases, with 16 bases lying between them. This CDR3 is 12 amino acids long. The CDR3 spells CSVPSGGGGYTF. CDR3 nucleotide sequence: TGCAGTGTCCCCTCGGGGGGAGGTGGCTACACCTTC.

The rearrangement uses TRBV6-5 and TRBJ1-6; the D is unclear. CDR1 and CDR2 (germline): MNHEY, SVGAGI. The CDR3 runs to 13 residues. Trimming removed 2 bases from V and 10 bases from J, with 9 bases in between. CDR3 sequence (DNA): TGTGCCAGCAGTTACAGAGACCGCTCACCCCTCCACTTT. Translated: CASSYRDRSPLHF.

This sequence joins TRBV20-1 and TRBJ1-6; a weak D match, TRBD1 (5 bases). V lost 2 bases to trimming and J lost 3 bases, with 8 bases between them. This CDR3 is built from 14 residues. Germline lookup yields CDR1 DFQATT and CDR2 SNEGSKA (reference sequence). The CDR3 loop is CSARPGIYNSPLHF. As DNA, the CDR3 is TGCAGTGCTAGACCAGGGATCTATAATTCACCCCTCCACTTT.

The CDR3 region is CASSQDTQEGYGYTF. In nucleotides, the CDR3 is TGTGCCAGCAGCCAAGACACGCAGGAGGGGTATGGCTACACCTTC. V is TRBV4-2 and J is TRBJ1-2; possible D gene TRBD1, 5 bases. Per the germline V gene, CDR1 is LGHNA and CDR2 is YNFKEQ. V was clipped by 0 bases and J by 5 bases, with 13 bases between them. This CDR3 contains 15 residues.

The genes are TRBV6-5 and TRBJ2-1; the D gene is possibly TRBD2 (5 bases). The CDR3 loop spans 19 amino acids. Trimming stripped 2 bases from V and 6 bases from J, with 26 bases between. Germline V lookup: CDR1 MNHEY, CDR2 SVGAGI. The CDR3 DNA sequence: TGTGCCAGCAGTTACGCCCGGATTGCGCTCCACAAAGCGGCCAATGAGCAGTTCTTC. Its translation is CASSYARIALHKAANEQFF.

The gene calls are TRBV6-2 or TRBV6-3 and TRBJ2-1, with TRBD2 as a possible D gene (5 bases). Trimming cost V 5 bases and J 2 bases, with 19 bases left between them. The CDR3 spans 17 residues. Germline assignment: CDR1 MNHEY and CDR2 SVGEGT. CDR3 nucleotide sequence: TGTGCCAGCAGTCCGGGAATCGGAGGAGCTACCTACAATGAGCAGTTCTTC. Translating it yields CASSPGIGGATYNEQFF.

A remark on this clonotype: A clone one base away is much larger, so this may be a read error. DNA of the CDR3: TGCGCCAGCAGCTTGGCCCGCGGCCCGGGACAGGGTAACTATGGCCACACCTTC. It is translated as CASSLARGPGQGNYGHTF. The rearrangement joins TRBV5-1 to TRBJ1-2, with 9 bases fitting TRBD1. CDR3 length equals 18 residues. Germline V CDR1 and CDR2: SGHRS, YFSETQ. The whole variable domain, remainder taken from reference TRBV5-1 and TRBJ1-2, is KAGVTQTPRYLIKTRGQQVTLSCSPISGHRSVSWYQQTPGQGLQFLFEYFSETQRNKGNFPGRFSGRQFSNSRSEMNVSTLELGDSALYLCASSLARGPGQGNYGHTFGSGTRLTVV.

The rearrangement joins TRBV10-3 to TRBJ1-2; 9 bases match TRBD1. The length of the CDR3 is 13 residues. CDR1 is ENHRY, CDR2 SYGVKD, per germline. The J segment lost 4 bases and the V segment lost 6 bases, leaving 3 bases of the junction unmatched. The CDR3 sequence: CAISGTGSYGYTF. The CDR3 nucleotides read TGTGCCATCAGCGGGACAGGGTCCTATGGCTACACCTTC.

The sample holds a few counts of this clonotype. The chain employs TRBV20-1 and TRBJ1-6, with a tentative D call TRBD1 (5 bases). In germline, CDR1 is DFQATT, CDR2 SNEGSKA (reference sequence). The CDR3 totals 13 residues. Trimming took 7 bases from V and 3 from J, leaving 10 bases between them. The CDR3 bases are TGCAGTGTCCAAGGGGACTATAATTCACCCCTCCACTTT. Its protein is CSVQGDYNSPLHF.

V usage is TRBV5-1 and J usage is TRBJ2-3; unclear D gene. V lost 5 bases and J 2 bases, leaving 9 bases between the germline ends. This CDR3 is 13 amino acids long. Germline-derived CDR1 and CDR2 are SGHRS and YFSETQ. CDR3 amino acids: CASREAVTDTQYF. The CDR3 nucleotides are TGCGCCAGCAGAGAGGCAGTCACAGATACGCAGTATTTT.

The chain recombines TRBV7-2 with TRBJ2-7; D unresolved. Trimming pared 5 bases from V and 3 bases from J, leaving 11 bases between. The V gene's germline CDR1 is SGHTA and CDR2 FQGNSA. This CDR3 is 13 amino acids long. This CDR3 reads CASSLPRSYEQYF. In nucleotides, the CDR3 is TGTGCCAGCAGCCTACCGCGAAGCTACGAGCAGTACTTC.

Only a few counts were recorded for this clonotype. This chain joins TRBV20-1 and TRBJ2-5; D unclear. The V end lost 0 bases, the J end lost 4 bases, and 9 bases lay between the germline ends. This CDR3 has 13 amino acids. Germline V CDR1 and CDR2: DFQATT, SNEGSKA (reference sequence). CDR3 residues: CSARDKIGETQYF. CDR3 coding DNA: TGCAGTGCTAGAGATAAAATCGGAGAGACCCAGTACTTC.

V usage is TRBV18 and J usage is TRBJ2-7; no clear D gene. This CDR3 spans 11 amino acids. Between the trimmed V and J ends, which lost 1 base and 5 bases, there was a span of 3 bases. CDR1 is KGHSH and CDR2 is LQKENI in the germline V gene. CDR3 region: CASSPHDEQYF. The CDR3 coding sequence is TGTGCCAGCTCACCACACGACGAGCAGTACTTC.

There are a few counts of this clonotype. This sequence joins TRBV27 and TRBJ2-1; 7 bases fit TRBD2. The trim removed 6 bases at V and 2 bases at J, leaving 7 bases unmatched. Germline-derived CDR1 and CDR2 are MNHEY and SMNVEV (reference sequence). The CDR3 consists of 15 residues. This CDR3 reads CASSETTSTYNEQFF. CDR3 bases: TGTGCCAGCAGCGAAACGACTAGCACCTACAATGAGCAGTTCTTC.

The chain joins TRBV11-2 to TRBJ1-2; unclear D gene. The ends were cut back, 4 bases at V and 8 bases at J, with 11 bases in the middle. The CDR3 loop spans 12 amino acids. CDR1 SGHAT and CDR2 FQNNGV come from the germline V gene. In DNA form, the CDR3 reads TGTGCCAGCAGCTCCCGGAGTTGGGGCTACACCTTC. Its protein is CASSSRSWGYTF. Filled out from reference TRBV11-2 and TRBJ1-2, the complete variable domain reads EAGVAQSPRYKIIEKRQSVAFWCNPISGHATLYWYQQILGQGPKLLIQFQNNGVVDDSQLPKDRFSAERLKGVDSTLKIQPAKLEDSAVYLCASSSRSWGYTFGSGTRLTVV.

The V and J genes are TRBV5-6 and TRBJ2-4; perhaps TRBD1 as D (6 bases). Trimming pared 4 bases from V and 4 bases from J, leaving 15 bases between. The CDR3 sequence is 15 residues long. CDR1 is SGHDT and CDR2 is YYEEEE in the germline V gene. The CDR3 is CASSPVDRRKNIQYF. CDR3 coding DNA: TGTGCCAGCAGCCCGGTGGACAGACGAAAAAACATTCAGTACTTC. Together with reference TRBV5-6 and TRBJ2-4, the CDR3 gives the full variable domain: DAGVTQSPTHLIKTRGQQVTLRCSPKSGHDTVSWYQQALGQGPQFIFQYYEEEERQRGNFPDRFSGHQFPNYSSELNVNALLLGDSALYLCASSPVDRRKNIQYFGAGTRLSVL.

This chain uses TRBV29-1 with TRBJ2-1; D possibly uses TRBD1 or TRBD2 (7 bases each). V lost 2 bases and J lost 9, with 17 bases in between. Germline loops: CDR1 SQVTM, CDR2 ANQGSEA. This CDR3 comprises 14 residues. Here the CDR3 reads CSVETGAGETEQFF. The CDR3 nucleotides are TGCAGCGTTGAAACAGGGGCGGGGGAGACTGAGCAGTTCTTC.

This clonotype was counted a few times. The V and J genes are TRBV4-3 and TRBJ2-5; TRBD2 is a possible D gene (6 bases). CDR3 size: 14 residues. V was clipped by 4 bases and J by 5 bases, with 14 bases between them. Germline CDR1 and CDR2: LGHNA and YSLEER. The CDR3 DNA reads TGCGCCAGCAGCCGGCAGGGACTTGGCGAGACCCAGTACTTC. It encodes CASSRQGLGETQYF.

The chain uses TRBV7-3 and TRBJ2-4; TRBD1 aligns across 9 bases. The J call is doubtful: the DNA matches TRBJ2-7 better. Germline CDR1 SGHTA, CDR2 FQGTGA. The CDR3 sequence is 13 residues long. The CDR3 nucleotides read TGTGCCAGCAGGGGGACAGGGTCCTACGAGCAGTACTTC. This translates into CASRGTGSYEQYF.

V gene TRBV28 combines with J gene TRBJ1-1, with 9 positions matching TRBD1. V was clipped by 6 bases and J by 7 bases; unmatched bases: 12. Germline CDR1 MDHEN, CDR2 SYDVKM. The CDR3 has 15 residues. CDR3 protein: CASRILTGGIDEAFF. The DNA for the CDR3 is TGTGCCAGCAGGATCCTGACAGGGGGAATCGATGAAGCTTTCTTT.

Written as DNA, the CDR3 is TGTGCCATCACTCCGGGACTAGCGGGAGGAGCATCCTACAATGAGCAGTTCTTC. Translating it yields CAITPGLAGGASYNEQFF. The chain carries TRBV10-3 and TRBJ2-1; 15 positions match TRBD2. The CDR3 is 18 residues long. With V trimmed by 7 bases and J by 1 base, 8 bases remained unmatched. Germline-derived CDR1 and CDR2 are ENHRY and SYGVKD.

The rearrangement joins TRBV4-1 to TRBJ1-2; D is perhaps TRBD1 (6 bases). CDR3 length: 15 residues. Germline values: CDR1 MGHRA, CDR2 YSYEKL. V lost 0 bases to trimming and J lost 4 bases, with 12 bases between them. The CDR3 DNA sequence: TGCGCCAGCAGCCAAGACAGGGGAAGGAGCTATGGCTACACCTTC. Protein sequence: CASSQDRGRSYGYTF.

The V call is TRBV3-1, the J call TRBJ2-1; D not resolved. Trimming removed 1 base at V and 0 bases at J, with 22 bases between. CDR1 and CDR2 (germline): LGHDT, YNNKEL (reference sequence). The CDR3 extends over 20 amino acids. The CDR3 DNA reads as TGTGCCAGCAGCCAAGTTACGAGTCTTTCGGCGGAGCGCTCCTACAATGAGCAGTTCTTC. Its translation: CASSQVTSLSAERSYNEQFF.

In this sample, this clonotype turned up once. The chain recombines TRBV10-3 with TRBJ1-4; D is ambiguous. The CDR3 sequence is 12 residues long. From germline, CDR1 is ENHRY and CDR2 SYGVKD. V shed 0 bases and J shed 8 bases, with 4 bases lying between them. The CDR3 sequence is CAISESAEKLFF. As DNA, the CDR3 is TGTGCCATCAGTGAGTCGGCGGAAAAACTGTTTTTT.